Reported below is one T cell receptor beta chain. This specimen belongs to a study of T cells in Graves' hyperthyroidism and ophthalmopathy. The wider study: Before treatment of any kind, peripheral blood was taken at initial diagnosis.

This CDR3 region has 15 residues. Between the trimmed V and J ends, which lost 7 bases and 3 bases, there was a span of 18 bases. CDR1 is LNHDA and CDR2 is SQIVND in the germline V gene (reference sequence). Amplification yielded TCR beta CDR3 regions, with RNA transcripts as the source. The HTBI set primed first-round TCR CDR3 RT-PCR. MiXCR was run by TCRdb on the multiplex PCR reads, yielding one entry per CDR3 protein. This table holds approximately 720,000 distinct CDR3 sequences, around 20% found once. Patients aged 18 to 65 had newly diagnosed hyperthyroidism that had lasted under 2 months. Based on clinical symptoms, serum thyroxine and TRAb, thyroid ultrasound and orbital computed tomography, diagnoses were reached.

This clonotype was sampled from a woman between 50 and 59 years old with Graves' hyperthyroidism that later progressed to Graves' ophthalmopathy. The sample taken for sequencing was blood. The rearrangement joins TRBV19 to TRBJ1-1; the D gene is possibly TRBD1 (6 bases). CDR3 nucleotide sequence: TGTGCCAGTACCATATTTTGGGAGGGGGACACTGAAGCTTTCTTT. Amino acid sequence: CASTIFWEGDTEAFF.